A selection of T cell receptor beta chains follows, all from one sample in a study of PD-L1 blockade in urothelial cancer. Assay: immunoSEQ multiplex PCR; the TCRdb copy retains only in-frame clones and omits some. The data hold about 41,000 clones, with around 84% observed a single time. The starting material was PBMCs, obtained around atezolizumab (anti-PD-L1) treatment. Every receptor here comes from a man between 65 and 85 years old with urothelial cancer. Each CDR3 is given with its conserved first and last residue. The order of the fields is D gene, V gene, clone size, J gene, CDR3 DNA, CDR3 protein. The D gene is left open where the match is weak. Clone sizes are given selectively: once, few, many, or a class where the clone is expanded.

d_call: -; v_call: TRBV7-6; clone_size: -; j_call: TRBJ2-7; cdr3_nt: TGTGCCAGCAGCCTACGGGGTCTCGAGCAGTACTTC; cdr3_aa: CASSLRGLEQYF
d_call: TRBD2; v_call: TRBV2; clone_size: -; j_call: TRBJ2-1; cdr3_nt: TGTGCCAGCAGGGGGGGACTAGCGGACAACAATGAGCAGTTCTTC; cdr3_aa: CASRGGLADNNEQFF
d_call: TRBD2; v_call: TRBV4-1; clone_size: few; j_call: TRBJ2-2; cdr3_nt: TGCGCCAGCAGCCAACCGTTGGGAGCGGGATTTGGCGGGGAGCTGTTTTTT; cdr3_aa: CASSQPLGAGFGGELFF
d_call: TRBD1; v_call: TRBV30; clone_size: -; j_call: TRBJ2-1; cdr3_nt: TGTGCCTGGATCCGGGACAGGGACCCCAATGAGCAGTTCTTC; cdr3_aa: CAWIRDRDPNEQFF
d_call: -; v_call: TRBV7-2; clone_size: -; j_call: TRBJ2-1; cdr3_nt: TGTGCCAGCAACCCTTACAGGGCTCCGGGCAATGAGCAGTTCTTC; cdr3_aa: CASNPYRAPGNEQFF
d_call: TRBD2; v_call: TRBV5-1; clone_size: -; j_call: TRBJ2-7; cdr3_nt: TGCGCCAGCAGCTTGGGACTAGCGGGAGGCTCCTACGAGCAGTACTTC; cdr3_aa: CASSLGLAGGSYEQYF
d_call: TRBD1; v_call: TRBV6-5; clone_size: -; j_call: TRBJ2-7; cdr3_nt: TGTGCCAGCAGAGGACCGGGACAGGGCTACGAGCAGTACTTC; cdr3_aa: CASRGPGQGYEQYF
d_call: TRBD1; v_call: TRBV5-1; clone_size: -; j_call: TRBJ1-2; cdr3_nt: TGCGCCAGCAGCTCTGGACAGGGACACGGCGGCTACACCTTC; cdr3_aa: CASSSGQGHGGYTF
d_call: -; v_call: TRBV19; clone_size: -; j_call: TRBJ1-1; cdr3_nt: TGTGCCAGTAGTATTTCGGTGATGATCACTGAAGCTTTCTTT; cdr3_aa: CASSISVMITEAFF
d_call: TRBD2; v_call: TRBV12-5; clone_size: once; j_call: TRBJ2-1; cdr3_nt: TGTGCTAGTGGTTTGGCCGGGCTAGCGGGACGTGAGCAGTTCTTC; cdr3_aa: CASGLAGLAGREQFF
d_call: TRBD1; v_call: TRBV10-1; clone_size: -; j_call: TRBJ1-1; cdr3_nt: TGCGCCAGCAGTGACAGGGGGCTGGCTGAAGCTTTCTTT; cdr3_aa: CASSDRGLAEAFF